This record concerns one T cell receptor beta chain sequence. The data derive from a study of CD8 T cells in ankylosing spondylitis. From germline, CDR1 is DFQATT and CDR2 SNEGSKA (reference sequence). Trimming pared 2 bases from V and 0 bases from J, leaving 14 bases between. CDR3 size: 16 residues. TCRdb reanalysed the 5' RACE reads using MiXCR and keeps one entry per CDR3 protein. The data contain hundreds of thousands of distinct CDR3 sequences, around 32% of them singletons. J is TRBJ2-1 and V is TRBV20-1; D not certain. The sequenced material came from blood, either unsorted or a sorted T cell fraction (not recorded which). This clonotype was sampled from a male donor with ankylosing spondylitis or in good health (not recorded which). In DNA, the CDR3 is TGCAGTGCTAGAAGTTCCCTATGGAGCTCCTACAATGAGCAGTTCTTC. Encoded protein: CSARSSLWSSYNEQFF.